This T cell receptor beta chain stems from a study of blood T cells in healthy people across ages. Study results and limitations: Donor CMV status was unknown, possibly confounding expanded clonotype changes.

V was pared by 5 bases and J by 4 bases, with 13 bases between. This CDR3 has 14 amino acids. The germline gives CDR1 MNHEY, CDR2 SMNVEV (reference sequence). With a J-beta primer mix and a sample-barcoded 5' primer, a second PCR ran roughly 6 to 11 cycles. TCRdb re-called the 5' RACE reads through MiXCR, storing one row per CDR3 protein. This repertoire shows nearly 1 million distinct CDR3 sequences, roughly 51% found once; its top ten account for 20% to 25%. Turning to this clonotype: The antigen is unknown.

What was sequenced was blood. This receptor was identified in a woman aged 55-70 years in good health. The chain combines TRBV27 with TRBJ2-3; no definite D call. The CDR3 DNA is TGTGCCAGCAGTGTGGGCAAGGATGCAGATACGCAGTATTTT. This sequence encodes CASSVGKDADTQYF.